This is a list of T cell receptor beta chains from one sample in a study of blood T cell repertoires in COVID-19. Clones were sequenced by immunoSEQ multiplex PCR, and TCRdb holds only the in-frame ones, with some missing. The data hold approximately 390,000 clones, with approximately 87% observed a single time. Sequencing was done on a sample of PBMCs or T cells enriched from blood (not recorded which). These TCRs come from a woman in her forties or fifties who had recovered from COVID-19. CDR3s leave out the opening cysteine and the closing phenylalanine or tryptophan. A D gene is named only where the DNA matches it firmly.

d_call | cdr3_length | j_call | v_call | cdr3_aa
. | 9 | TRBJ2-5 | TRBV27 | ASKGGETQY
TRBD2 | 15 | TRBJ2-3 | TRBV5-1 | ASSLAGGPGSTDTQY
. | 8 | TRBJ1-5 | TRBV30 | AWSTEPQH
TRBD1 | 12 | TRBJ2-5 | TRBV24-1 | ATSDLGTGKTQY
. | 12 | TRBJ1-6 | TRBV2 | ASSGMFRDSPLH
. | 11 | TRBJ1-2 | TRBV5-1 | ASGNGGDYGYT
. | 12 | TRBJ2-5 | TRBV28 | ASSLVAAQETQY
. | 14 | TRBJ1-2 | TRBV2 | ASREGLTAGSYGYT
. | 12 | TRBJ1-2 | TRBV7-9 | ASSEEQGPGGYT
. | 13 | TRBJ1-4 | TRBV27 | ASSMLDSLNEKLF
TRBD1 | 12 | TRBJ2-3 | TRBV7-3 | ASSLTGGADTQY
TRBD2 | 13 | TRBJ2-5 | TRBV11-3 | ASQQTSATQETQY
. | 12 | TRBJ2-5 | TRBV18 | ASSPPFLRETQY
TRBD2 | 12 | TRBJ2-1 | TRBV6-5 | ASSRGTSGAEQF
TRBD1 | 13 | TRBJ1-4 | TRBV19 | ASSTGQGSDEKLF
TRBD1 | 14 | TRBJ1-6 | TRBV9 | ASSTQAGGSNSPLH
. | 12 | TRBJ1-1 | TRBV29-1 | SAQRDSMNTEAF
TRBD1 | 11 | TRBJ1-1 | TRBV2 | ARSRDRNTEAF
. | 9 | TRBJ2-1 | TRBV5-1 | ASRLGDEQF
TRBD1 | 16 | TRBJ1-1 | TRBV7-9 | ASSLAFTGALIPTEAF
TRBD1 | 12 | TRBJ1-2 | TRBV24-1 | ATSDSAGGYGYT
. | 14 | TRBJ2-2 | TRBV6-1 | ASSEGWDTMTGELF
. | 12 | TRBJ1-4 | TRBV3-1/TRBV3-2 | ASSPRQANEKLF
TRBD2 | 13 | TRBJ2-1 | TRBV28 | ASSSPGLLGNEQF
. | 13 | TRBJ2-7 | TRBV3-1/TRBV3-2 | ASSQAGLESYEQY
. | 15 | TRBJ2-3 | TRBV6-2/TRBV6-3 | ASTPLSWAQVADTQY
TRBD1 | 12 | TRBJ2-2 | TRBV28 | ASRGQGFTGELF
TRBD2 | 14 | TRBJ2-3 | TRBV11-2 | ASSSISGGVWDTQY
. | 11 | TRBJ1-1 | TRBV5-5 | ASSLGGFAEAF
TRBD1 | 13 | TRBJ2-2 | TRBV6-4 | ASSPGTDNTGELF
. | 15 | TRBJ1-5 | TRBV28 | ASSRQFTEYSNQPQH
TRBD1 | 18 | TRBJ1-5 | TRBV23-1 | ASSPRGGDRSLYSNQPQH
TRBD1 | 12 | TRBJ2-7 | TRBV6-5 | ASRRDRVLDEQY
TRBD1 | 13 | TRBJ2-2 | TRBV28 | ASSLTGGNTGELF
TRBD1 | 14 | TRBJ1-1 | TRBV6-2/TRBV6-3 | ASSSLWTGRHTEAF
TRBD1 | 12 | TRBJ1-1 | TRBV18 | ASSPGTVNTEAF
TRBD1 | 14 | TRBJ2-7 | TRBV6-5 | ASSYDWGQGSSEQY
. | 11 | TRBJ1-2 | TRBV5-8 | ASSLTEDYGYT
. | 11 | TRBJ1-3 | TRBV10-3 | AIKGVEGNTIY
. | 11 | TRBJ1-2 | TRBV5-4 | ASSSDSNYGYT
TRBD2 | 13 | TRBJ2-3 | TRBV2 | ASSLLAGGLDTQY
TRBD1 | 14 | TRBJ1-1 | TRBV5-1 | ASSLGPSGGAAKTF
. | 10 | TRBJ2-3 | TRBV10-3 | AIRDLSDTQY
TRBD1 | 9 | TRBJ1-2 | TRBV30 | AWSPGGGYT
TRBD2 | 16 | TRBJ2-1 | TRBV4-2 | ASSHLPGLAGAGDEQF
TRBD1 | 12 | TRBJ2-5 | TRBV7-9 | ASSRGQGASAQY
. | 13 | TRBJ2-1 | TRBV2 | ASLGGEFSYNEQF
. | 13 | TRBJ1-5 | TRBV27 | ASSLGSGGNQPQH
TRBD1 | 12 | TRBJ2-7 | TRBV5-5 | ASSPPTGRHEQY
TRBD1 | 12 | TRBJ1-2 | TRBV5-5 | ASSDGQGIYGYT
. | 11 | TRBJ1-2 | TRBV10-3 | AIKDQGSYGYT
. | 10 | TRBJ1-3 | TRBV29-1 | SVDTAGNTIY
. | 13 | TRBJ2-5 | TRBV11-3 | ASSSRGGSGETQY
TRBD1 | 13 | TRBJ1-4 | TRBV11-2 | ASSLTGGTNEKLF
. | 11 | TRBJ1-2 | TRBV7-2 | ASSLAAEYGYT
. | 12 | TRBJ2-7 | TRBV28 | ASSGPGSTYEQY
TRBD2 | 13 | TRBJ2-7 | TRBV7-6 | ASSSLLADDYEQY
TRBD1 | 14 | TRBJ2-3 | TRBV18 | ASSHTRDRGTDTQY